This TCR beta chain was recovered during a study of blood T cell repertoires in COVID-19. Original methodology: Amplification of reference gene primers provided the estimated nucleated cell counts. Clones were read by immunoSEQ multiplex PCR, and TCRdb kept only the in-frame ones, dropping some. The D gene and trimming were derived from the DNA, and the V and J assignments and clone size from that table. Seen here are fewer than 300,000 clones, 85% to 90% observed once, and the top ten hold around 15%. The CDR3 extends over 16 amino acids. Germline CDR1 reads SGHRS; CDR2 reads YFSETQ. V gave up 0 bases and J gave up 2 bases, with 14 bases separating them. Enrollees, about 18 to 95 years old, lived in about two dozen US areas. Participants' own reports of clinical history determined their cohort assignment. Recovered participants had two consecutive negative NP/OP PCR tests, healthcare professional clearance, or symptom resolution.

The V gene is TRBV5-1, the J gene TRBJ2-5, with D possibly being TRBD2 (7 bases). Input material: PBMCs or T cells enriched from blood (not recorded which). The clonotype originates from a man in his late teens or twenties who had recovered from COVID-19. In nucleotides, the CDR3 is TGCGCCAGCAGCTTGGCGGGGGGCGAGCCGCAAGAGACCCAGTACTTC. Protein: CASSLAGGEPQETQYF.